A selection of T cell receptor beta chains follows, all from one sample in a study of radiation and T cells in renal cell carcinoma. TCRdb's table, derived via immunoSEQ multiplex PCR, lists solely in-frame clones and lacks some. The sample comprises 70,000 to 100,000 clones, 80% to 90% of which are singletons, and around 21% rests with the top ten. Sequences were derived from blood, sampled from a patient whose treatment included radiotherapy and nephrectomy. Receptor source: a woman in her 50s with renal cell carcinoma. CDR3s include the opening cysteine and the closing phenylalanine or tryptophan. The D gene is left open where the match is weak. Only part of the rows carry a size: once, few, many, or a class if the clone is expanded.

abundance,v_gene,d_gene,j_gene,CDR3aa,CDR3nt
few,TRBV7-9,NA,TRBJ1-2,CASSLGGDYGYTF,TGTGCCAGCAGCTTAGGAGGGGACTATGGCTACACCTTC
NA,TRBV19,TRBD2,TRBJ2-7,CASSRRQVGLAGLHEQYF,TGTGCCAGTAGTAGAAGACAGGTAGGACTAGCGGGACTCCACGAGCAGTACTTC
NA,TRBV19,TRBD1,TRBJ2-7,CASSSETGGEQYF,TGTGCCAGTAGTTCGGAAACAGGGGGCGAGCAGTACTTC
NA,TRBV5-4,TRBD1,TRBJ2-7,CASSSPTGGDYEQYF,TGTGCCAGCAGCTCTCCGACAGGGGGTGACTACGAGCAGTACTTC
NA,TRBV5-1,NA,TRBJ2-2,CASSLGGTTGELFF,TGCGCCAGCAGCTTAGGGGGAACCACCGGGGAGCTGTTTTTT
NA,TRBV7-2,NA,TRBJ2-1,CASSPVGTYNEQFF,TGTGCCAGCAGCCCCGTCGGGACTTACAATGAGCAGTTCTTC
NA,TRBV30,TRBD2,TRBJ2-1,CAWSGWGGSYNEQFF,TGTGCCTGGAGTGGGTGGGGGGGATCCTACAATGAGCAGTTCTTC
NA,TRBV11-3,NA,TRBJ1-5,CASSLRAGKPLYQPQHF,TGTGCCAGCAGCTTAAGGGCAGGGAAGCCCCTTTATCAGCCCCAGCATTTT
NA,TRBV14,TRBD2,TRBJ2-7,CASSPSAGGVQYF,TGTGCCAGCAGCCCCTCAGCGGGAGGTGTGCAGTACTTC
NA,TRBV27,NA,TRBJ2-3,CASSPEWGRSTDTQYF,TGTGCCAGCAGCCCCGAATGGGGGCGGAGCACAGATACGCAGTATTTT
NA,TRBV7-9,NA,TRBJ1-5,CASRPRGWVLDVKPQHF,TGTGCCAGCAGGCCCCGGGGGTGGGTTCTTGATGTAAAGCCCCAGCATTTT
NA,TRBV7-2,NA,TRBJ2-7,CASSPLSYEQYF,TGTGCCAGCAGCCCCCTCTCCTACGAGCAGTACTTC
NA,TRBV29-1,NA,TRBJ2-6,CSVWSLNVLTF,TGCAGCGTTTGGTCCCTCAACGTCCTGACTTTC
NA,TRBV5-8,NA,TRBJ2-5,CASSRGQSPQETQYF,TGTGCCAGCAGCCGTGGACAGTCACCCCAAGAGACCCAGTACTTC
NA,TRBV21-1,NA,TRBJ2-6,CASSITGRSGANVLTF,TGTGCCAGCAGCATCACAGGGAGGTCGGGGGCCAACGTCCTGACTTTC
NA,TRBV6-5,NA,TRBJ2-2,CASSYWLEGTGELFF,TGTGCCAGCAGTTACTGGCTAGAAGGCACCGGGGAGCTGTTTTTT
NA,TRBV11-1,NA,TRBJ2-6,CASSFVSGESGANVLTF,TGTGCCAGCAGCTTCGTTTCAGGGGAGTCCGGGGCCAACGTCCTGACTTTC
NA,TRBV4-1,TRBD2,TRBJ2-3,CASSFRLAGGVTDTQYF,TGCGCCAGCAGCTTCCGACTAGCGGGGGGGGTCACAGATACGCAGTATTTT
NA,TRBV4-2,NA,TRBJ2-1,CASSQVRGRAKGGNEQFF,TGTGCCAGCAGCCAAGTGAGGGGTCGGGCTAAAGGGGGCAATGAGCAGTTCTTC
NA,TRBV4-1,NA,TRBJ2-3,CASSQFAEQGGTQYF,TGCGCCAGCAGCCAATTTGCCGAACAGGGGGGGACGCAGTATTTT
once,TRBV9,TRBD2,TRBJ2-3,CASSVAQRGGLRTDTQYF,TGTGCCAGCAGCGTAGCCCAGCGGGGGGGCCTTCGCACAGATACGCAGTATTTT
once,TRBV5-5,NA,TRBJ1-5,CASSLVGGFYSNQPQHF,TGTGCCAGCAGCTTGGTTGGAGGCTTTTATAGCAATCAGCCCCAGCATTTT
NA,TRBV4-3,NA,TRBJ1-1,CASSQRGSQGWETEAFF,TGCGCCAGCAGCCAAAGAGGGTCCCAGGGATGGGAAACTGAAGCTTTCTTT
NA,TRBV5-6,NA,TRBJ2-5,CASSEQGISPQETQYF,TGTGCCAGCAGCGAACAGGGTATTTCCCCTCAAGAGACCCAGTACTTC
NA,TRBV7-3,NA,TRBJ1-2,CASSPGLVGLDGYTF,TGTGCCAGCAGCCCAGGTTTAGTGGGGCTCGATGGCTACACCTTC
NA,TRBV6-5,NA,TRBJ2-5,CASSYSGETQYF,TGTGCCAGCAGTTACTCTGGAGAGACCCAGTACTTC
NA,TRBV5-1,TRBD2,TRBJ2-1,CASTLGGREHEQFF,TGCGCCAGCACCTTGGGCGGGAGAGAACATGAGCAGTTCTTC
NA,TRBV7-9,TRBD2,TRBJ2-3,CASSLEAGGTDTQYF,TGTGCCAGCAGCTTAGAAGCGGGAGGCACAGATACGCAGTATTTT
NA,TRBV19,TRBD1,TRBJ1-1,CASSHPGQVNTEAFF,TGTGCCAGTAGCCATCCCGGACAGGTGAACACTGAAGCTTTCTTT
NA,TRBV6-6,NA,TRBJ2-1,CASSYSFRGGYNEQFF,TGTGCCAGCAGTTACTCTTTCCGCGGGGGCTATAATGAGCAGTTCTTC
NA,TRBV20-1,NA,TRBJ2-3,CSASLGDTQYF,TGCAGTGCCAGTTTGGGAGATACGCAGTATTTT
NA,TRBV5-1,NA,TRBJ2-3,CASRAGGGTDTQYF,TGCGCCAGCAGAGCCGGGGGCGGCACAGATACGCAGTATTTT
few,TRBV4-1,NA,TRBJ1-6,CASSQGRPVNYNSPLHF,TGCGCCAGCAGCCAAGGTCGGCCTGTGAATTATAATTCACCCCTCCACTTT
NA,TRBV5-1,TRBD1,TRBJ2-7,CASSPSTGDEQYF,TGCGCCAGCAGCCCGTCGACAGGGGACGAGCAGTACTTC
NA,TRBV6-5,NA,TRBJ1-6,CASSYSGMGNSPLHF,TGTGCCAGCAGTTACTCTGGGATGGGTAATTCACCCCTCCACTTT